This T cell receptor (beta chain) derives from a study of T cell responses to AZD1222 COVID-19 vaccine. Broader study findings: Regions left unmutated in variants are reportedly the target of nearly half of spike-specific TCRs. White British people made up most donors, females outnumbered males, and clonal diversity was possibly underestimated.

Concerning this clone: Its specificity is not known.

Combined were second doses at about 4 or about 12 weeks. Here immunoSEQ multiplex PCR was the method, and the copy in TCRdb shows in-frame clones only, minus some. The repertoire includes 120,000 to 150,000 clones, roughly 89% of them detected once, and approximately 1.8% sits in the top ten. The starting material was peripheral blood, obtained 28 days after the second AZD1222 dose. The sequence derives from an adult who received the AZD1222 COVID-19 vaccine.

The CDR3 sequence: CASRLPGNGYTF. In DNA, the CDR3 is TGTGCCAGCAGACTGCCCGGAAACGGCTACACCTTC. The chain uses TRBV6-5 and TRBJ1-2; the D is unclear. The CDR3 runs to 12 residues. V was clipped by 6 bases and J by 8 bases, with 13 bases between them. CDR1 and CDR2 from the germline V gene are MNHEY and SVGAGI.